These 25 T cell receptor beta chains share one sample of origin, sequenced in a study of shared clonotypes between healthy human individuals. Data came from immunoSEQ multiplex PCR; TCRdb stores just in-frame clones and leaves some out. Altogether millions of clones are present, about 92% being singletons, with the ten largest covering about 1.8%. Only CD45RO-negative cells positively selected for CCR7 counted as naive CD8 cells, so terminally differentiated effector memory CD45RA+ cells were excluded. The sequenced material came from naive CD8+ T cells from PBMCs. Receptors originate from a man younger than 30 in good health. Some clones in this sample may be carry-over from other donors' samples.

In the case of this clone: The same CDR3 arises from other DNA sequences in this sample as well. This chain links TRBV4-2 with TRBJ1-1; D is unresolved. V lost 0 bases, J lost 0 bases, and 11 bases lay in between. This CDR3 region has 16 residues. Germline CDR1 is LGHNA and CDR2 is YNFKEQ. The CDR3 DNA sequence: TGTGCCAGCAGCCAAGATTCCCGTCCGATGAACACTGAAGCTTTCTTT. It translates to CASSQDSRPMNTEAFF.

The chain uses TRBV9 and TRBJ2-2; D is uncertain. V lost 0 bases and J 11 bases, leaving 8 bases between the germline ends. The CDR3 loop spans 12 amino acids. Germline V gene data show CDR1 as SGDLS and CDR2 as YYNGEE. The CDR3 reads CASSVAADELFF. CDR3 bases: TGTGCCAGCAGCGTAGCCGCGGACGAGCTGTTTTTT.

The J gene is TRBJ2-1, the V gene TRBV5-4; D might be TRBD2 (7 bases). Germline lookup yields CDR1 SGHNT and CDR2 YYREEE (reference sequence). The CDR3 covers 16 residues. V dropped 4 bases and J dropped 11 bases, with 25 bases sitting between them. For the CDR3, the DNA is TGTGCCAGCAGCCCGCCAGGGGCTAGCGGACCGCGGCAGCAGTTCTTC. As protein: CASSPPGASGPRQQFF. Filled out from reference TRBV5-4 and TRBJ2-1, the complete variable domain reads ETGVTQSPTHLIKTRGQQVTLRCSSQSGHNTVSWYQQALGQGPQFIFQYYREEENGRGNFPPRFSGLQFPNYSSELNVNALELDDSALYLCASSPPGASGPRQQFFGPGTRLTVL.

The rearrangement links TRBV6-4 to TRBJ1-5; D uncertain. The CDR3 covers 13 residues. Germline CDR1 reads MRHNA; CDR2 reads SNTAGT. Trimming removed 5 bases from V and 6 bases from J, with 11 bases in between. CDR3 in DNA: TGTGCCAGCAGTAAGAGGGCGGGTCAGCCCCAGCATTTT. It yields the protein CASSKRAGQPQHF.

This clone is a singleton in its sample. The gene calls are TRBV7-9 and TRBJ1-1; the D gene is possibly TRBD1 (5 bases). V shed 5 bases and J shed 10 bases, with 17 bases lying between them. This CDR3 spans 13 amino acids. Germline V gives CDR1 SEHNR, CDR2 FQNEAQ (reference sequence). CDR3: CASSRTENGGAFF. CDR3 nucleotide sequence: TGTGCCAGCAGCCGGACCGAGAACGGGGGAGCTTTCTTT.

The chain links TRBV5-5 to TRBJ1-3; 7 bases agree with TRBD1. Germline V gene data show CDR1 as SGHKS and CDR2 as YYEKEE (reference sequence). Losses at the gene ends were 4 bases for V and 2 bases for J; bases not matched to a gene: 6. CDR3 length equals 15 residues. The CDR3 protein is CASSQMTGTGNTIYF. The CDR3 DNA follows: TGTGCCAGCAGCCAAATGACAGGGACTGGAAACACCATATATTTT. The variable domain in full, with the rest retrieved from reference TRBV5-5 and TRBJ1-3, is DAGVTQSPTHLIKTRGQQVTLRCSPISGHKSVSWYQQVLGQGPQFIFQYYEKEERGRGNFPDRFSARQFPNYSSELNVNALLLGDSALYLCASSQMTGTGNTIYFGEGSWLTVV.

Only one count was recorded for this clone. The V and J genes are TRBV29-1 and TRBJ2-3, with D hard to call. Germline CDR1 is SQVTM and CDR2 is ANQGSEA. Between the trimmed V and J ends, which lost 3 bases and 3 bases, there was a span of 28 bases. This CDR3 has 19 residues. CDR3 residues: CSVDNGRRLGGDRTDTQYF. CDR3 nucleotide sequence: TGCAGCGTTGATAACGGTCGACGTTTAGGCGGAGATCGAACAGATACGCAGTATTTT.

V usage is TRBV27 and J usage is TRBJ1-5, with D unresolved. The CDR3 is made up of 15 amino acids. The germline CDR1 and CDR2 sequences are MNHEY and SMNVEV (reference sequence). V was pared by 5 bases and J by 0 bases, with 11 bases between. The CDR3 nucleotides read TGTGCCAGCAGTCCCCGAGGGTTTAGCAATCAGCCCCAGCATTTT. Residues: CASSPRGFSNQPQHF.

The chain employs TRBV4-1 and TRBJ2-1; D unclear. The CDR3 covers 13 residues. Trimming stripped 0 bases from V and 7 bases from J, with 7 bases between. Germline lookup yields CDR1 MGHRA and CDR2 YSYEKL. The CDR3 DNA reads as TGCGCCAGCAGCCAAGATTACGAGAATGAGCAGTTCTTC. Translation: CASSQDYENEQFF.

The table lists this clone with a count of one. The CDR3 loop is CAIVRRGYSYNEQFF. The CDR3, as DNA: TGTGCCATCGTCCGTAGAGGCTACTCCTACAATGAGCAGTTCTTC. The J gene is TRBJ2-1, the V gene TRBV28; no clear D. Germline loops: CDR1 MDHEN, CDR2 SYDVKM. V dropped 10 bases and J dropped 0 bases, with 16 bases sitting between them. The CDR3 contains 15 residues. The whole variable domain, filled in from reference TRBV28 and TRBJ2-1, reads DVKVTQSSRYLVKRTGEKVFLECVQDMDHENMFWYRQDPGLGLRLIYFSYDVKMKEKGDIPEGYSVSREKKERFSLILESASTNQTSMYLCAIVRRGYSYNEQFFGPGTRLTVL.

The CDR3 DNA sequence: TGTGCCAGCAGTGGGAGCGGCACCACCTATGGCTACACCTTC. Amino acids: CASSGSGTTYGYTF. V gene TRBV9 combines with J gene TRBJ1-2; unclear D gene. CDR3 size: 14 residues. The germline V and J ends were trimmed by 5 bases and 4 bases, with 15 bases remaining between them. Germline CDR1 SGDLS, CDR2 YYNGEE.

The chain links TRBV7-9 to TRBJ1-2, with D possibly TRBD1 on 5 matching bases. Germline assignment: CDR1 SEHNR and CDR2 FQNEAQ (reference sequence). The CDR3 sequence is 14 residues long. Trimming left V 6 bases short and J 4 bases short, with 15 bases between. CDR3 residues: CASSSGIVSYGYTF. The CDR3 bases are TGTGCCAGCAGTTCAGGGATTGTAAGCTATGGCTACACCTTC.

The chain couples TRBV4-3 to TRBJ2-3, with 9 bases fitting TRBD1. The junction had 10 bases not matched to a gene; V was cut back by 1 base and J by 2 bases. This CDR3 comprises 18 residues. The germline gives CDR1 LGHNA, CDR2 YSLEER. The CDR3 DNA sequence: TGCGCCAGCAGCCAAGGAACGCGGGGGACAGGGTTCACAGATACGCAGTATTTT. Translating it yields CASSQGTRGTGFTDTQYF.

This clone appeared a single time. The rearrangement uses TRBV30 and TRBJ2-7, with 9 positions matching TRBD1. Germline trimming cut 4 bases from V and 3 bases from J; bases unmatched to any gene: 10. Per the germline V gene, CDR1 is GTSNPN and CDR2 is SVGIG (reference sequence). This CDR3 is built from 15 residues. The CDR3 DNA sequence: TGTGCCTGGACCCGGCCGGGACAGGGAATCTACGAGCAGTACTTC. Translating it yields CAWTRPGQGIYEQYF.

On this clone: Additional DNA sequences in this sample encode the identical CDR3. The CDR3 DNA sequence: TGTGCCAGCAGCTTGCGACTAGCGGCAGATACGCAGTATTTT. It translates to CASSLRLAADTQYF. The genes are TRBV5-4 and TRBJ2-3; 9 positions match TRBD2. Unmatched junction bases numbered 1, after V lost 1 base and J lost 4 bases. The CDR3 has 14 residues. Germline lookup yields CDR1 SGHNT and CDR2 YYREEE (reference sequence).

This rearrangement joins TRBV4-1 to TRBJ1-5; tentatively, D is TRBD1 (5 bases). There are 14 residues in the CDR3. Germline values: CDR1 MGHRA, CDR2 YSYEKL. V dropped 4 bases and J dropped 6 bases, with 13 bases sitting between them. CDR3 in DNA: TGCGCCAGCAGCCTCCTTTCGGGGGGTCAGCCCCAGCATTTT. It yields the protein CASSLLSGGQPQHF.

The chain uses TRBV7-2 and TRBJ2-3; 11 nucleotides line up with TRBD2. V lost 4 bases, J lost 5 bases, and 11 bases stayed unmatched. CDR1 SGHTA and CDR2 FQGNSA come from the germline V gene. CDR3 size: 17 residues. Here the CDR3 reads CASSWGTSGGGRDTQYF. CDR3 DNA: TGTGCCAGCAGCTGGGGGACTAGCGGAGGGGGTAGAGATACGCAGTATTTT.

V gene TRBV7-8 combines with J gene TRBJ2-1; weak D call: TRBD2 (6 bases). The V end lost 5 bases, the J end lost 3 bases, and 17 bases lay between the germline ends. This CDR3 contains 16 residues. Germline V CDR1 and CDR2: SGHVS, FQNEAQ. CDR3 nucleotides: TGTGCCAGCAGCCCCAGCCAGCGGGCTTACTACAATGAGCAGTTCTTC. Protein product: CASSPSQRAYYNEQFF. Using reference TRBV7-8 and TRBJ2-1 for the parts outside the CDR3, the full variable domain is GAGVSQSPRYKVAKRGQDVALRCDPISGHVSLFWYQQALGQGPEFLTYFQNEAQLDKSGLPSDRFFAERPEGSVSTLKIQRTQQEDSAVYLCASSPSQRAYYNEQFFGPGTRLTVL.

This clone was seen a single time. The rearrangement links TRBV4-3 to TRBJ1-4; 7 bases agree with TRBD1. The germline CDR1 and CDR2 sequences are LGHNA and YSLEER. This CDR3 is 14 amino acids long. V gave up 3 bases and J gave up 8 bases; unmatched junction bases: 6. The CDR3: CASSQTDRFEKLFF. As DNA, the CDR3 is TGCGCCAGCAGCCAGACGGACAGGTTCGAAAAACTGTTTTTT.

The rearrangement joins TRBV29-1 to TRBJ1-4; D perhaps matches TRBD1 (6 bases). Deletions cut 3 bases from V and 8 bases from J, with 16 bases between. The germline V gene has CDR1 SQVTM and CDR2 ANQGSEA. This CDR3 contains 14 residues. The CDR3, as DNA: TGCAGCGTTGAGGGGGGCAGGGTTGGCGAAAAACTGTTTTTT. Translated, it gives CSVEGGRVGEKLFF.

The chain joins TRBV28 to TRBJ1-5, with D maybe TRBD1 (6 bases). The CDR3 sequence is 14 residues long. Deletions cut 10 bases from V and 2 bases from J, with 15 bases between. CDR1 is MDHEN, CDR2 SYDVKM, per germline. CDR3 in amino acids: CATRTVWGNQPQHF. The CDR3, as DNA: TGTGCCACACGGACAGTATGGGGCAATCAGCCCCAGCATTTT.

This CDR3 reads CASSVVLADSYNEQFF. The CDR3 DNA is TGTGCCAGCAGCGTGGTACTAGCGGACTCCTACAATGAGCAGTTCTTC. The chain has TRBV9 and TRBJ2-1; 8 bases map to TRBD2. The CDR3 contains 16 residues. Germline CDR1 is SGDLS and CDR2 is YYNGEE. V shed 2 bases, J shed 0 bases, and the junction held 4 bases outside the gene matches.

The rearrangement links TRBV6-6 to TRBJ2-2, with TRBD1 identical over 12 bases. Germline-derived CDR1 and CDR2 are MNHNY and SVGAGI (reference sequence). V gave up 8 bases and J gave up 6 bases; unmatched junction bases: 7. This CDR3 contains 15 residues. CDR3 protein: CASLWGQGAPGELFF. The CDR3 coding sequence is TGTGCCAGCCTTTGGGGACAGGGGGCCCCCGGGGAGCTGTTTTTT.

The V call is TRBV19, the J call TRBJ1-2; D might be TRBD1 (6 bases). Germline loops: CDR1 LNHDA, CDR2 SQIVND (reference sequence). V was shortened by 6 bases and J by 1 base, with 18 bases between the two germline ends. The CDR3 length is 16 residues. Here the CDR3 reads CASSPRGGAVNYGYTF. The CDR3 bases are TGTGCCAGTAGCCCTCGTGGGGGGGCCGTTAACTATGGCTACACCTTC.

The CDR3 loop is CASSPTDLLVRFYEQYF. The CDR3 DNA follows: TGTGCCAGCAGCCCCACCGATCTATTGGTAAGGTTCTACGAGCAGTACTTC. This chain joins TRBV7-2 and TRBJ2-7, with unresolved D. The CDR3 spans 17 residues. Germline-derived CDR1 and CDR2 are SGHTA and FQGNSA. The V end was cut by 5 bases, the J end by 3 bases, with 23 bases between.